This T cell receptor beta chain stems from a study of blood T cell repertoires in COVID-19. Study at large: COVID-19 samples collected from the United States, Italy and Spain covered acute and convalescent phases.

Germline CDR1 reads SGDLS; CDR2 reads YYNGEE. Trimming took 0 bases from V and 4 from J, leaving 13 bases between them. The CDR3 runs to 15 residues. Method: immunoSEQ multiplex PCR; TCRdb's copy keeps in-frame clones and lacks some. Of 150,000 to 200,000 clones listed, roughly 85% are singletons. The receptor comes from a man aged 50-60 years with active or convalescent COVID-19. The sequencing sample was made of peripheral blood. The rearrangement joins TRBV9 to TRBJ1-2; D possibly corresponds to TRBD1 (5 bases). CDR3 in DNA: TGTGCCAGCAGCGTAGACTGGGGCCCAATCTATGGCTACACCTTC. It specifies CASSVDWGPIYGYTF.